This is a list of T cell receptor beta chains from one sample in a study of cytomegalovirus exposure and HLA in healthy donors. The data were produced by immunoSEQ multiplex PCR, yet TCRdb's version contains in-frame clones alone and is incomplete. Here the sample spans about 98,000 clones, over 80% being singletons. Sequenced: PBMCs. Receptor source: a man aged 35-49 years in good health and CMV-seronegative. CDR3s include the opening cysteine and the closing phenylalanine or tryptophan. A D gene is named only where the DNA matches it firmly. Part of the rows lack a size; the others show once, few, many or a class for expanded clones.

j_gene	v_gene	abundance	d_gene	CDR3nt	CDR3aa
TRBJ2-4	TRBV5-4	NA	TRBD2	TGTGCCAGCAGCGATCACCGCGGGGGGCCTTTTTCTGTTCAGTACTTC	CASSDHRGGPFSVQYF
TRBJ2-3	TRBV7-9	NA	TRBD2	TGTGCCAGCAGCTATACCCCAGCAGCGGGGATCAGCACAGATACGCAGTATTTT	CASSYTPAAGISTDTQYF
TRBJ2-2	TRBV2	NA	TRBD2	TGTGCCAGCTCCGTGGAGCCTAGCGGGGGGGCTCCCGGGGAGCTGTTTTTT	CASSVEPSGGAPGELFF
TRBJ1-1	TRBV5-1	NA	TRBD1	TGCGCCAGCAGCTTGCAGGGGGTGAACACTGAAGCTTTCTTT	CASSLQGVNTEAFF
TRBJ1-2	TRBV7-2	NA	TRBD1	TGTGCCAGCAGCCCGGACAGGGGTAACTATGGCTACACCTTC	CASSPDRGNYGYTF
TRBJ2-3	TRBV7-9	NA	NA	TGTGCCATGGGCAGGGAGGTGGCGGATACGCAGTATTTT	CAMGREVADTQYF
TRBJ2-7	TRBV4-3	once	TRBD2	TGCGCCAGCAGCCAGGAGACTAGCGGCGAGCAGTACTTC	CASSQETSGEQYF
TRBJ2-3	TRBV10-3	once	TRBD2	TGTGCCATCAGCCCCGGGACTAGCGGGGGGTGGACAGATACGCAGTATTTT	CAISPGTSGGWTDTQYF
TRBJ2-1	TRBV6-5	NA	TRBD1	TGTGCCAGCAGAGGGACAGGGGCGTACAATGAGCAGTTCTTC	CASRGTGAYNEQFF
TRBJ2-4	TRBV11-2	NA	TRBD1	TGTGCCAGCAGCTCCAAACCGATTACAGGGGGAGAGTCCAAAAACATTCAGTACTTC	CASSSKPITGGESKNIQYF
TRBJ2-3	TRBV9	NA	NA	TGTGCCAGCAGCGTAGTGGGCGGGACAGATACGCAGTATTTT	CASSVVGGTDTQYF
TRBJ1-3	TRBV19	NA	NA	TGTGCCAGTACCGTTTATTCTGAGTCCGCATACTCTGGAAACACCATATATTTT	CASTVYSESAYSGNTIYF
TRBJ2-6	TRBV19	NA	NA	TGTGCCAGTAGTATCGGACAGTCTGGGGCCAACGTCCTGACTTTC	CASSIGQSGANVLTF
TRBJ1-5	TRBV28	NA	NA	TGTGCCAGCAGTTTGAGGCAGGGCCACCAGCCCCAGCATTTT	CASSLRQGHQPQHF
TRBJ1-2	TRBV9	NA	TRBD1	TGTGCCAGCAGCGTAGGAAGGGGGCGCGGCTATGGCTACACCTTC	CASSVGRGRGYGYTF
TRBJ2-2	TRBV30	NA	TRBD2	TGTGCCTGGACGAAGATGGGTCTAGCGGGGGTGGGCGGGGAGCTGTTTTTT	CAWTKMGLAGVGGELFF
TRBJ1-5	TRBV5-6	NA	NA	TGTGCCAGCAGCTTGGGAGCAGGGCCTCAGCCCCAGCATTTT	CASSLGAGPQPQHF
TRBJ2-4	TRBV5-1	NA	NA	TGCGCCAGCAGCTTGGGTCGGTTAGCCAAAAACATTCAGTACTTC	CASSLGRLAKNIQYF
TRBJ2-5	TRBV9	NA	TRBD2	TGTGCCAGCAGCGTAGCGGGGGGCGGGGGGGAGACCCAGTACTTC	CASSVAGGGGETQYF
TRBJ2-1	TRBV10-2	once	NA	TGCGCCAGCAGTGAGGACGGGGGTTCCTACAATGAGCAGTTCTTC	CASSEDGGSYNEQFF
TRBJ2-4	TRBV15	NA	TRBD1	TGTGCCACCAGCAGAGGACAGGGTCTCGTAGCCAAAAACATTCAGTACTTC	CATSRGQGLVAKNIQYF
TRBJ2-1	TRBV19	NA	TRBD1	TGTGCCAGTAGTATAGAACAGGGGTCCCATGAGCAGTTCTTC	CASSIEQGSHEQFF
TRBJ2-7	TRBV11-2	NA	NA	TGTGCCAGCAGCTATTACAGGGAATCCTACGAGCAGTACTTC	CASSYYRESYEQYF
TRBJ1-2	TRBV11-2	NA	NA	TGTGCCAGCAGCTCATCAACCTATGCGGGCTACACCTTC	CASSSSTYAGYTF
TRBJ1-5	TRBV7-2	NA	TRBD1	TGTGCCAGCAGCTCGACAGGGGGCAGCAATCAGCCCCAGCATTTT	CASSSTGGSNQPQHF
TRBJ1-1	TRBV2	few	NA	TGTGCCAGCCTTAATCCCGAGACAGGGAACACTGAAGCTTTCTTT	CASLNPETGNTEAFF
TRBJ2-3	TRBV5-1	NA	TRBD1	TGCGCCAGCAGCTTGGAGACAGGGGGCCTTTTTATGGATACGCAGTATTTT	CASSLETGGLFMDTQYF
TRBJ1-1	TRBV5-1	NA	NA	TGCGCCAGCAGCTTCCGACAGGCGAACACTGAAGCTTTCTTT	CASSFRQANTEAFF
TRBJ2-5	TRBV6-5	NA	TRBD2	TGTGCCAGCAGTCCGGGACTAGCTAGTAAGACCCAGTACTTC	CASSPGLASKTQYF
TRBJ2-3	TRBV27	NA	NA	TGTGCCAGCAGTCCCTCCCCTACAGATACGCAGTATTTT	CASSPSPTDTQYF
TRBJ2-6	TRBV6-1	NA	TRBD2	TGTGCCAGCAGTGGACTAGCGGGGGGGGCCAACGTCCTGACTTTC	CASSGLAGGANVLTF
TRBJ2-6	TRBV4-3	NA	NA	TGCGCCAGCAGCCAAGATGGGGGGGGCCGCGGGACTGGGGCCAACGTCCTGACTTTC	CASSQDGGGRGTGANVLTF
TRBJ1-5	TRBV27	NA	NA	TGTGCCAGCAGTTTCTCCCCGACAGGCCATAGCAATCAGCCCCAGCATTTT	CASSFSPTGHSNQPQHF
TRBJ1-1	TRBV18	NA	NA	TGTGCCAGCTCACCGGGCGGGAAAGCTTTCTTT	CASSPGGKAFF
TRBJ1-6	TRBV5-1	NA	NA	TGCGCCAGCAGCTTGGACAGTGTAAGATCACCCCTCCACTTT	CASSLDSVRSPLHF
TRBJ2-7	TRBV5-6	NA	TRBD1	TGTGCCAGCAGCCCTCCGGGACAGTCCTACGAGCAGTACTTC	CASSPPGQSYEQYF
TRBJ1-6	TRBV25-1	NA	NA	TGTGCCAGCAGTGGTCAACAAGGGACACGGGCGGGGGCCCTCCACTTT	CASSGQQGTRAGALHF
TRBJ2-3	TRBV9	NA	NA	TGTGCCAGCAGCGTGAACAGGGGGGGAACCACAGATACGCAGTATTTT	CASSVNRGGTTDTQYF
TRBJ2-1	TRBV7-9	NA	TRBD2	TGTGCCAGCAGGTCGGGACTAGCGGGGGGGCAGGGGTACAATGAGCAGTTCTTC	CASRSGLAGGQGYNEQFF
TRBJ2-7	TRBV6-5	NA	TRBD2	TGTGCCAGCAGTCGCTTAGCGGGGGTGTTCTACGAGCAGTACTTC	CASSRLAGVFYEQYF
TRBJ1-6	TRBV19	once	NA	TGTGCCAGTAGTATATGGCACGGGGAGGGGGGAAATTCACCCCTCCACTTT	CASSIWHGEGGNSPLHF
TRBJ1-2	TRBV5-8	few	NA	TGTGCCAGCAGCTTGGCAGGGGACGTCTATGGCTACACCTTC	CASSLAGDVYGYTF